The sequence of this T cell receptor (beta chain) was determined in a study of blood T cell repertoires in COVID-19. At the level of the study: Acute and convalescent COVID-19 specimens originated in the United States, Italy and Spain. PBMCs, B-cell-depleted T cells, or T cells were the source of the cDNA or gDNA that made up the material.

The CDR3 covers 14 residues. Germline CDR1 and CDR2: MNHEY and SVGAGI. V lost 6 bases and J lost 2, with 11 bases in between. How the authors handled the data: Amplification with reference gene primers provided the estimates of nucleated cell counts. The method was immunoSEQ multiplex PCR; TCRdb's version includes in-frame clones alone and lacks a portion of them. V and J calls plus clone size are reproduced from that table; the DNA served to infer D and trimming. The table lists about 240,000 clones, more than 85% of them singletons, with about 7.1% in the top ten. Sequenced input: peripheral blood. V gene TRBV6-5 combines with J gene TRBJ1-3; possibly TRBD1 for D (5 bases). The receptor was derived from a woman in her seventies with active or convalescent COVID-19. The CDR3 nucleotides are TGTGCCAGCAGCCGAGCAGGGACTGGAAACACCATATATTTT. Translated: CASSRAGTGNTIYF.